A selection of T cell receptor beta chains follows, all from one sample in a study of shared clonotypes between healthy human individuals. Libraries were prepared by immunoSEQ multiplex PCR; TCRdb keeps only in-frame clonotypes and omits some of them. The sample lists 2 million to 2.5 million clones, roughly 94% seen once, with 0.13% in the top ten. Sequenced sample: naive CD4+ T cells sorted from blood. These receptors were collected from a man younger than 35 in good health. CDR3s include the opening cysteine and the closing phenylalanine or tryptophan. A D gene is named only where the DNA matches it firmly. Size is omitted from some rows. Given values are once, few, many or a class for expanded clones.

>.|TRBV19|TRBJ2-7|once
TGTGCCAGTAGTCTCCTCGGGGCGGCAAGGGAGCAGTACTTC
CASSLLGAAREQYF
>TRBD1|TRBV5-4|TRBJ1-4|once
TGTGCCAGCAGCTTGGCCGGGACAGGGAGTTATGAAAAACTGTTTTTT
CASSLAGTGSYEKLFF
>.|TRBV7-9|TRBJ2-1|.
TGTGCCAGCAGCTCCCACAAGGAGAGCTCCTACAATGAGCAGTTCTTC
CASSSHKESSYNEQFF
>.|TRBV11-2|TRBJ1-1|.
TGTGCCAGCAGCTTATTTGGCCCTGAAGCTTTCTTT
CASSLFGPEAFF
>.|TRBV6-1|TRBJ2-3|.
TGTGCCAGCAGTAATGCCGGGACACTCACAGATACGCAGTATTTT
CASSNAGTLTDTQYF
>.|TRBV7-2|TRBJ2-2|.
TGTGCCAGCAGCTCTCAGGGTGTGAAGGGCACCGGGGAGCTGTTTTTT
CASSSQGVKGTGELFF
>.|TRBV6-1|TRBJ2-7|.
TGTGCCAGCAGTGCAGGGACCCCATCCTACGAGCAGTACTTC
CASSAGTPSYEQYF
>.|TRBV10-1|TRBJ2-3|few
TGCGCCAGCAGTGAGTCGGGTTTAGATACGCAGTATTTT
CASSESGLDTQYF
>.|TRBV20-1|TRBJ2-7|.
TGCAGTGCTAAAGGGGGTCACGAGCAGTACTTC
CSAKGGHEQYF
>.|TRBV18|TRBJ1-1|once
TGTGCCAGCTCCCGACCCGGGGGACCAGGGACAATTCTGAACACTGAAGCTTTCTTT
CASSRPGGPGTILNTEAFF
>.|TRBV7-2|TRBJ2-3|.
TGTGCCAGCAGATCCAGCGGAGCCCGCACAGATACGCAGTATTTT
CASRSSGARTDTQYF
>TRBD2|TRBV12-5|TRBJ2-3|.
TGTGCTAGTGGTTTGGGGCTTCTAGCGGGGGGTACAGATACGCAGTATTTT
CASGLGLLAGGTDTQYF
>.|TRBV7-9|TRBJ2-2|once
TGTGCCAGCAGCTTGGACACCTCGAACACCGGGGAGCTGTTTTTT
CASSLDTSNTGELFF
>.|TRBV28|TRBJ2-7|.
TGTGCCAGCACCCATAGCGGAGCGGACGAGCAGTACTTC
CASTHSGADEQYF
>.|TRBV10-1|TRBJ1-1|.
TGCGCCAGCAGTGTCAAGCGGAACACTGAAGCTTTCTTT
CASSVKRNTEAFF
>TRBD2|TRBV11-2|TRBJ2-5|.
TGTGCCAGCAGCTTAGACAGCCACCGCGGGGGCCAAGAGACCCAGTACTTC
CASSLDSHRGGQETQYF
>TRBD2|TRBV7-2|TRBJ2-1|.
TGTGCCAGCAGCTATACCGGGACTAGCGGGGGGCCGGAGCAGTTCTTC
CASSYTGTSGGPEQFF
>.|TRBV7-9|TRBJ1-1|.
TGTGCCAGCGGAATGGCCGCTCCGGACACTGAAGCTTTCTTT
CASGMAAPDTEAFF
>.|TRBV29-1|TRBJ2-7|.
TGCAGCGTTGCCCAAACCGCCTACGAGCAGTACTTC
CSVAQTAYEQYF
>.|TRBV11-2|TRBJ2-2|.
TGTGCCAGCAGCTCCCTTAAAGGGAACACCGGGGAGCTGTTTTTT
CASSSLKGNTGELFF
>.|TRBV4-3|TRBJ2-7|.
TGCGCCAGCAGCCAAGCAGGTGCAGGTGAGCAGTACTTC
CASSQAGAGEQYF
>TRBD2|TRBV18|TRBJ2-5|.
TGTGCCAGCTCACCGGCTAGCGGGAGGGTACAAGAGACCCAGTACTTC
CASSPASGRVQETQYF
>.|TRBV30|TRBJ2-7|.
TGTGCCTGGGCTAGAGGGGGGACTGGGTACGAGCAGTACTTC
CAWARGGTGYEQYF
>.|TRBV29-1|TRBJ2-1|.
TGCAGCGTTGACCTGGGCTGGTCCTACAATGAGCAGTTCTTC
CSVDLGWSYNEQFF
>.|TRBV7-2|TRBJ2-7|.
TGTGCCAGCAGCTTAGAGGTAGCTCGGTACGAGCAGTACTTC
CASSLEVARYEQYF
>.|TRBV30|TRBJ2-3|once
TGTGCCTGGGAACGGGGCGGAGGAGATACGCAGTATTTT
CAWERGGGDTQYF
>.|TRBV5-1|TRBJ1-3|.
TGCGCCAGCAGCTTGGTCAGCCGCTCTGGAAACACCATATATTTT
CASSLVSRSGNTIYF
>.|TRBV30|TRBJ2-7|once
TGTGCCTGGAACATACTCCTGGGCTACGAGCAGTACTTC
CAWNILLGYEQYF
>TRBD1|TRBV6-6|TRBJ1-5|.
TGTGCCAGCACTCAGGGGGGCAATCAGCCCCAGCATTTT
CASTQGGNQPQHF
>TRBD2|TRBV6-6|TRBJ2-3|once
TGTGCCAGCAGTGTTACTCGGGGGGGCCTTACAGATACGCAGTATTTT
CASSVTRGGLTDTQYF
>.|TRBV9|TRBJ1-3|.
TGTGCCAGCAGCGTAGTCGACAGTGACACTGGAAACACCATATATTTT
CASSVVDSDTGNTIYF
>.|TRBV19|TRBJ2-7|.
TGTGCCAGTAGTGCCCCGGGATACTCCTACGAGCAGTACTTC
CASSAPGYSYEQYF
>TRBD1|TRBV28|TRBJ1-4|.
TGTGCCAGCAGTCCGCAGGGGGCGCCGGGAGAAAAACTGTTTTTT
CASSPQGAPGEKLFF
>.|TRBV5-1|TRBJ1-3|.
TGCGCCAGCAGCCCCGACGGTAGCTCTGGAAACACCATATATTTT
CASSPDGSSGNTIYF
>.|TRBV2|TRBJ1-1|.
TGTGCCAGCAGTGAATTTACCGGGGGGGCTTTCTTT
CASSEFTGGAFF
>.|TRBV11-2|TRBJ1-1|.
TGTGCCAGCAGCTTAGGAGCGGAGGTGAACACTGAAGCTTTCTTT
CASSLGAEVNTEAFF
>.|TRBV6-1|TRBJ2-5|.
TGTGCCAGCAGTGAAGCTGGGGACCCGTGGGAGACCCAGTACTTC
CASSEAGDPWETQYF
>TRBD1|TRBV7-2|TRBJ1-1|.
TGTGCCAGCAGCTTAGAACAGGGGGGGACTGAAGCTTTCTTT
CASSLEQGGTEAFF
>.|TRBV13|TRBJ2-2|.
TGTGCCAGCAGCTTGAGGCAGGGGAACACCGGGGAGCTGTTTTTT
CASSLRQGNTGELFF